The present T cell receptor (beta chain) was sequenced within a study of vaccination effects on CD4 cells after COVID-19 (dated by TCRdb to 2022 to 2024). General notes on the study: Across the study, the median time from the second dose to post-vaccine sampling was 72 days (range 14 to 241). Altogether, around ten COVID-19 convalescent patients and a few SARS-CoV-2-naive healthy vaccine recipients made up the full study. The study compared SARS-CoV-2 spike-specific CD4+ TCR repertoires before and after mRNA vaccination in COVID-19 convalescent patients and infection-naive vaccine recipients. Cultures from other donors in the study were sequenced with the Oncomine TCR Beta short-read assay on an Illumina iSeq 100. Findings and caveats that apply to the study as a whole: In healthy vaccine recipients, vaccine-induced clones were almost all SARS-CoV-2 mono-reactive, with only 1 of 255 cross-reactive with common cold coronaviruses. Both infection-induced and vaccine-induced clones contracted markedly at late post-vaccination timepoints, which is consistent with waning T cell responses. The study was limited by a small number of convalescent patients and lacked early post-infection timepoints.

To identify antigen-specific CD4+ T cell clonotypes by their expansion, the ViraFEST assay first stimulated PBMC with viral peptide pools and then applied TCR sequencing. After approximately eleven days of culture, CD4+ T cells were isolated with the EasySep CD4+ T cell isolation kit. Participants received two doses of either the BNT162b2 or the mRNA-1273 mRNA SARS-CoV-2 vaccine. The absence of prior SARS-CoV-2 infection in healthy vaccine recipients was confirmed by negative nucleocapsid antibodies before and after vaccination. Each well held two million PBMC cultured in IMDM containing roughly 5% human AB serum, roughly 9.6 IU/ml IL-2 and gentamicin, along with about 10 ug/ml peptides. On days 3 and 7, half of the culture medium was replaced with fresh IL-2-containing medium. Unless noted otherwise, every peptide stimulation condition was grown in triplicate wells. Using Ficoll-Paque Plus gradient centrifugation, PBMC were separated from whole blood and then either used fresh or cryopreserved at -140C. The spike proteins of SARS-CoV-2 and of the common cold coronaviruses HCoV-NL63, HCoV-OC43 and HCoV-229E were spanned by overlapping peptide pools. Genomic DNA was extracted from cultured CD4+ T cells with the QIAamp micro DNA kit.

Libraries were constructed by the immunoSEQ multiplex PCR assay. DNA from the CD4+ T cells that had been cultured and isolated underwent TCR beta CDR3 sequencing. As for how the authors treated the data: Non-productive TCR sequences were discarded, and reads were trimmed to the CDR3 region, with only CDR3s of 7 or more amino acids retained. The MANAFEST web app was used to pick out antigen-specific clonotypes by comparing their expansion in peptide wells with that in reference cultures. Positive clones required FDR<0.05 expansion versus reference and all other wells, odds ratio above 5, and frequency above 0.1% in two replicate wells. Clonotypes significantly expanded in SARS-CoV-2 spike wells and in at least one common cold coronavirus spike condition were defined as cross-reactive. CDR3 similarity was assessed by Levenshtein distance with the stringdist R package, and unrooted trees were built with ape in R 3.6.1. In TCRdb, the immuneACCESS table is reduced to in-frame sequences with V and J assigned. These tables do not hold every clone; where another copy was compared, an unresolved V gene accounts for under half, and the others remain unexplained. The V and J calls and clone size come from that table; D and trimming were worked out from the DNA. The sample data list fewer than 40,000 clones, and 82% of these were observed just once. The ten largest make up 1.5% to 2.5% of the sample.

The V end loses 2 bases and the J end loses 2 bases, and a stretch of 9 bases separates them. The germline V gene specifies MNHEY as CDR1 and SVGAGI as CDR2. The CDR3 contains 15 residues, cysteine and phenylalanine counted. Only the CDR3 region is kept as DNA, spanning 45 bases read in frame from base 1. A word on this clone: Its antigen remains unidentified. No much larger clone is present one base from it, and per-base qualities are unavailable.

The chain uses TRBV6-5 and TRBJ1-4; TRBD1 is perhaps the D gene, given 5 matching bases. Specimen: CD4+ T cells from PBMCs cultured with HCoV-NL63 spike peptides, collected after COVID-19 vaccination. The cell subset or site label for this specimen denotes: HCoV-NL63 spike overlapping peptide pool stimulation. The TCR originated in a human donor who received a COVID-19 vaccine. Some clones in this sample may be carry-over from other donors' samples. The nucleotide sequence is TGTGCCAGCAGTTACGAGGGGAAGACTAATGAAAAACTGTTTTTT. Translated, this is CASSYEGKTNEKLFF.